The 5 T cell receptor beta chains below all came from one sample that was sequenced in a study of post-analysis software for immune sequencing data. Study observations and caveats: Patients had higher frequencies than controls of about 5 TRBV segments, including TRBV5-6, TRBV5-1 and TRBV20-1.

cDNA libraries of TCR beta carried unique molecular identifiers. TCRdb re-called the PCR reads through MiXCR, storing one row per CDR3 protein. Of about 770,000 distinct CDR3 sequences listed, more than 45% are singletons. These receptors' targets are unknown. The sequencing input was blood. The origin of the receptors is a girl aged 10 to 17 with multiple sclerosis.

This clonotype was counted between two and nine times. This chain uses TRBV20-1 with TRBJ2-1; D might be TRBD1 or TRBD2, each matching 5 bases. Germline V gene sequence: CDR1 DFQATT, CDR2 SNEGSKA (reference sequence). Trimming removed 1 base from V and 7 bases from J, with 17 bases in between. The CDR3 length is 15 residues. DNA for the CDR3: TGCAGTGCTAGAGTGGGTTTCGAGGGGTGGAATGAGCAGTTCTTC. It is translated as CSARVGFEGWNEQFF.

This chain joins TRBV28 and TRBJ1-4, with 7 bases lining up with TRBD1. CDR1 MDHEN and CDR2 SYDVKM come from the germline V gene. V was pared by 2 bases and J by 8 bases, with 14 bases of the junction left unmatched. This CDR3 is built from 17 residues. The CDR3 coding sequence is TGTGCCAGCAGTTTAGGGACAGCATTCCGGCATAGCGAAAAACTGTTTTTT. Protein product: CASSLGTAFRHSEKLFF. Full variable domain (rest looked up from reference TRBV28 and TRBJ1-4): DVKVTQSSRYLVKRTGEKVFLECVQDMDHENMFWYRQDPGLGLRLIYFSYDVKMKEKGDIPEGYSVSREKKERFSLILESASTNQTSMYLCASSLGTAFRHSEKLFFGSGTQLSVL.

This chain connects TRBV20-1 to TRBJ1-2; 9 bases match TRBD1. The CDR3 is made up of 15 amino acids. After removal of 5 bases from V and 5 bases from J, the junction contained 12 bases not matched to a gene. Per the germline V gene, CDR1 is DFQATT and CDR2 is SNEGSKA (reference sequence). The CDR3 bases are TGCAGTGCTCGCCGCGCAACGGGACAGGGTTATGGCTACACCTTC. It codes for CSARRATGQGYGYTF.

The chain joins TRBV6-2 or TRBV6-3 to TRBJ1-1; D not resolved. The CDR3 contains 15 residues. V was clipped by 7 bases and J by 1 base, with 16 bases between them. Per the germline V gene, CDR1 is MNHEY and CDR2 is SVGEGT. CDR3 bases: TGTGCCAGCACCCAGCCGGCGGTTGGGAACACTGAAGCTTTCTTT. Translated, it gives CASTQPAVGNTEAFF.

The genes are TRBV20-1 and TRBJ1-5, with a tentative D call TRBD1 (6 bases). This CDR3 region has 15 residues. Germline lookup yields CDR1 DFQATT and CDR2 SNEGSKA (reference sequence). Trimming removed 0 bases at V and 2 bases at J, with 11 bases between. CDR3 protein: CSARDGQSRNQPQHF. The CDR3 region has the DNA TGCAGTGCTAGAGACGGACAGAGCCGCAATCAGCCCCAGCATTTT.